The text below deals with one T cell receptor beta chain. Trimming took off 5 bases at V and 2 bases at J, with 9 bases between the two ends. The CDR3 loop spans 13 amino acids. Germline V CDR1 and CDR2: MNHEY, SVGAGI. The data derive from a study of blood T cell repertoires in COVID-19. In the study's own analysis: Nucleated cell number was recorded as an estimate derived from reference gene primer amplification. Only in-frame clones appear in the TCRdb table, and some are missing; sequencing was by immunoSEQ multiplex PCR. The V and J calls and the clone size are those of that table, but D and trimming were determined from the DNA. The profile shows some 100,000 clones, roughly nine tenths of them singletons.

The gene calls are TRBV6-5 and TRBJ2-5; D is unclear. Source material: peripheral blood. The TCR originated in a man in his 70s who had recovered from COVID-19. In DNA, the CDR3 is TGTGCCAGCAGTCATCAGCGTCAAGAGACCCAGTACTTC. Translated: CASSHQRQETQYF.